A single sample is the source of the 8 T cell receptor beta chains below, sequenced in a study of post-analysis software for immune sequencing data. Study outcomes and limitations: TRBV segments more frequent in patients than in controls numbered roughly 5 and included TRBV5-6, TRBV5-1 and TRBV20-1.

These receptors have no identified antigens. The library was made from cDNA and included unique molecular identifiers. TCRdb itself ran the PCR reads through MiXCR, one entry per CDR3 protein. Of approximately 690,000 distinct CDR3 sequences in the sample, around 60% are singletons; the top ten hold 11%. Material: blood. The source of these receptors is a girl aged 2-10 years with multiple sclerosis.

The gene calls are TRBV5-5 and TRBJ1-2; no clear D. V was trimmed by 2 bases and J by 5 bases, leaving 7 bases between them. The CDR3 has 12 residues. The germline V gene has CDR1 SGHKS and CDR2 YYEKEE (reference sequence). CDR3 DNA sequence: TGTGCCAGCAGCTTACCGGGTTATGGCTACACCTTC. Residues: CASSLPGYGYTF.

This sequence joins TRBV19 and TRBJ2-7; D not resolved. Looked up from germline, CDR1 is LNHDA and CDR2 is SQIVND (reference sequence). V was cut by 11 bases and J by 0 bases, with 5 bases left in between. This CDR3 is built from 10 residues. The CDR3 loop reads CACSSYEQYF. The CDR3 DNA sequence: TGTGCCTGCAGCTCCTACGAGCAGTACTTC.

The chain joins TRBV3-1 to TRBJ2-3; the match to TRBD2 covers 7 bases. Germline CDR1 reads LGHDT; CDR2 reads YNNKEL (reference sequence). The CDR3 runs to 17 residues. V shed 0 bases, J shed 4 bases, and the junction held 10 bases outside the gene matches. CDR3 residues: CASSQDYRAGAADTQYF. CDR3 DNA: TGTGCCAGCAGCCAAGATTATCGGGCGGGAGCGGCAGATACGCAGTATTTT.

This chain connects TRBV4-3 to TRBJ2-6, with 12 bases aligning to TRBD1. Germline values: CDR1 LGHNA, CDR2 YSLEER. The CDR3 loop spans 20 amino acids. Germline trimming cut 1 base from V and 4 bases from J; bases unmatched to any gene: 11. The CDR3 DNA reads as TGCGCCAGCAGCCAAGGGATTCCGGGACAGGGGGCAGTGGGGGCCAACGTCCTGACTTTC. This encodes CASSQGIPGQGAVGANVLTF.

The rearrangement joins TRBV3-1 to TRBJ1-4; no clear D gene. V lost 1 base to trimming and J lost 11 bases, with 5 bases between them. CDR3 length: 11 residues. From germline, CDR1 is LGHDT and CDR2 YNNKEL (reference sequence). The CDR3 DNA reads as TGTGCCAGCAGCCAAGGGTATAAACTGTTTTTT. Its protein is CASSQGYKLFF.

The rearrangement uses TRBV6-6 and TRBJ1-2; TRBD1 matches 9 bases. The CDR3 loop spans 15 amino acids. With 9 bases clipped from V and 10 bases from J, the junction kept 18 bases outside the gene matches. Germline lookup yields CDR1 MNHNY and CDR2 SVGAGI (reference sequence). The CDR3 loop reads CAREEPRDRVGAYTF. As DNA, the CDR3 is TGTGCCAGGGAGGAGCCCCGGGACAGGGTGGGTGCCTACACCTTC.

V is TRBV15 and J is TRBJ1-1; D call uncertain. Germline V gene lookup returns CDR1 LNHNV and CDR2 YYDKDF (reference sequence). Trimming removed 0 bases from V and 3 bases from J, with 8 bases in between. The CDR3 is 14 residues long. In DNA, the CDR3 is TGTGCCACCAGCAGAGAAACTCGGGACACTGAAGCTTTCTTT. Protein: CATSRETRDTEAFF.

This chain connects TRBV29-1 to TRBJ2-7; TRBD1 matches at 7 bases. The J call could be wrong; TRBJ2-5 is a better fit for the DNA end. Germline lookup yields CDR1 SQVTM and CDR2 ANQGSEA. CDR3 size: 12 residues. The CDR3 DNA sequence: TGCAGCGTTCCTGACAGGGCGGAGACCCAGTACTTC. This gives the protein CSVPDRAETQYF.